This TCR beta chain originates from a study of shared clonotypes between healthy human individuals. The study, taken as a whole, reports: As a rule, naive subsets had a larger estimated richness than memory subsets. Clonotypes shared by all four donors outscored non-shared clonotypes in generation probability.

The CDR3 loop spans 14 amino acids. V was pared by 6 bases and J by 3 bases, with 6 bases of the junction left unmatched. The V gene's germline CDR1 is WNHNN and CDR2 SYGVQD (reference sequence). Assay execution proceeded at the deep level. An approximately 200 ng quantity of DNA, 25,000 to 30,000 T cell genomes, went into the sorted-subset replicate PCRs. The data were produced by immunoSEQ multiplex PCR, yet TCRdb's version contains in-frame clones alone and is incomplete. The sample carries about 2.1 million clones, 80% to 95% recorded once. Note on this clone: Its antigen is currently unknown.

CD45RO-negative CD8 cells positively selected for CCR7 made up the naive population, which excluded terminally differentiated effector memory CD45RA+ cells. This rearrangement joins TRBV10-1 to TRBJ2-7; 9 bases are a match to TRBD1. The sequence came from a man aged 18 to 29 in good health. Some clones in this sample may be carry-over from other donors' samples. The material sequenced was naive CD8+ T cells from PBMCs. In DNA, the CDR3 is TGCGCCAGCAGGGAACAGGGGGCAGGCTACGAGCAGTACTTC. Protein sequence: CASREQGAGYEQYF.